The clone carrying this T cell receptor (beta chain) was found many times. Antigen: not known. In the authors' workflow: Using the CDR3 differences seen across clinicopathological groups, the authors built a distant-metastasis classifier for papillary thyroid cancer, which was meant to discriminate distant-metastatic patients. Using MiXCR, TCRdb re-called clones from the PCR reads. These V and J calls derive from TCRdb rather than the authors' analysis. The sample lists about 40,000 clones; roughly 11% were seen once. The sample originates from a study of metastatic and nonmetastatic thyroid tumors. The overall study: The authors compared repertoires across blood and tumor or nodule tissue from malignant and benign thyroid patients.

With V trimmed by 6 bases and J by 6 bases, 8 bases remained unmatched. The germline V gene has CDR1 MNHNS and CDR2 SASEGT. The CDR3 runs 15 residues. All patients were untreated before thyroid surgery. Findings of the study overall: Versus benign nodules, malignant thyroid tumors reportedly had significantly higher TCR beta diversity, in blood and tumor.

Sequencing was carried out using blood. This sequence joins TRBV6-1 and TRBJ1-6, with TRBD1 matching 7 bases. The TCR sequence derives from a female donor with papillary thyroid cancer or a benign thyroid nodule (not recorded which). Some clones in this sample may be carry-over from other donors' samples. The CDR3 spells CASSQTTGSNSPLHF. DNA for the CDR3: TGTGCCAGCAGCCAAACGACAGGGTCTAATTCACCCCTCCACTTT.